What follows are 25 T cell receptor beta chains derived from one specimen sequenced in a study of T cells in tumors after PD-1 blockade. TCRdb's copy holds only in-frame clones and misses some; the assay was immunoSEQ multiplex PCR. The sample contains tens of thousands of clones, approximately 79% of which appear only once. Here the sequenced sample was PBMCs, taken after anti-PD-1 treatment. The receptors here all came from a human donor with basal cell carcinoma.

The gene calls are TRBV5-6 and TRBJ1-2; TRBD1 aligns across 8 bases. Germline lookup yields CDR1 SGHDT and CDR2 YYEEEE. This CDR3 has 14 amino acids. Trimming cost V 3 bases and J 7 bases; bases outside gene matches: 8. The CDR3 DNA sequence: TGTGCCAGCAGCTCCGTGACAGGGGATGGTGGCTACACCTTC. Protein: CASSSVTGDGGYTF.

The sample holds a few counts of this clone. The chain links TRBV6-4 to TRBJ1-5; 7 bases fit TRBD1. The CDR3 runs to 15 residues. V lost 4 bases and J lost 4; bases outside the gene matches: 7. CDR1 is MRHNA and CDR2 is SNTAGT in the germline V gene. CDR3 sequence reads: CASSAEQGLNQPQHF. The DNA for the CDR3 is TGTGCCAGCAGTGCGGAACAGGGGCTAAATCAGCCCCAGCATTTT.

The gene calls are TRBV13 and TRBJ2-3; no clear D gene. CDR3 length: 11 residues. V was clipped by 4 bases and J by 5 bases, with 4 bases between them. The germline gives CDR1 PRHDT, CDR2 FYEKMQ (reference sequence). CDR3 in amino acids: CASSYEDTQYF. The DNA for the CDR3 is TGTGCCAGCAGCTACGAAGATACGCAGTATTTT.

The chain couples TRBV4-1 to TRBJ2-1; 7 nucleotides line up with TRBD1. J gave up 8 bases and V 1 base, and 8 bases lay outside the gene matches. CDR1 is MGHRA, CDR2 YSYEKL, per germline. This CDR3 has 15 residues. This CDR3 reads CASSQVRGGIYEQFF. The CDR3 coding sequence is TGCGCCAGCAGCCAAGTGCGAGGGGGCATATATGAGCAGTTCTTC.

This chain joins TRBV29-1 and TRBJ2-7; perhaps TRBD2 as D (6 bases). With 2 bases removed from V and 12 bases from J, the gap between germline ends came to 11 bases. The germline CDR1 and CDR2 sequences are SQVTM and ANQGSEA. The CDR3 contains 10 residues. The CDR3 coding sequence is TGCAGCGTTGAAATAGGGAGGAGGTACTTC. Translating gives CSVEIGRRYF.

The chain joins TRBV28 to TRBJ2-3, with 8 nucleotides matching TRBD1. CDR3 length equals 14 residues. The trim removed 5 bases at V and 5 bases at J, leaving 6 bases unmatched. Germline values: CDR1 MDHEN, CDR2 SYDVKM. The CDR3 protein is CASSVTGGGDTQYF. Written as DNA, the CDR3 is TGTGCCAGCAGTGTTACAGGGGGAGGAGATACGCAGTATTTT.

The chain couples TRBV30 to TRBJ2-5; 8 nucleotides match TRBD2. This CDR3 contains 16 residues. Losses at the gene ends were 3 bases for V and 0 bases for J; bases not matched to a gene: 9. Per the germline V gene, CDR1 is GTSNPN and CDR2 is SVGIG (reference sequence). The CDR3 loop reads CAWSPGRGGYQETQYF. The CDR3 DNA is TGTGCCTGGAGCCCCGGGAGGGGGGGGTACCAAGAGACCCAGTACTTC.

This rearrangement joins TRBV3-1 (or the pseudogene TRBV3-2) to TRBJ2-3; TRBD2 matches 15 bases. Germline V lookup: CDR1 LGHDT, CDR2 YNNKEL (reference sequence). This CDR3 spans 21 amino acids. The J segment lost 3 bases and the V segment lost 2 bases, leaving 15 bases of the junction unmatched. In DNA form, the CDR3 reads TGTGCCAGCAGCCAAAACCTCCAAGGACTAGCGGGGGGGCTAGTGACAGATACGCAGTATTTT. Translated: CASSQNLQGLAGGLVTDTQYF.

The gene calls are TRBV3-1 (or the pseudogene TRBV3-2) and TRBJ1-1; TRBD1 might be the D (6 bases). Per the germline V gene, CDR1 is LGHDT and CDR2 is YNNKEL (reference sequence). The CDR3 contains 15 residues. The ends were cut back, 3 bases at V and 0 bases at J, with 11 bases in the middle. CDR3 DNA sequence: TGTGCCAGCAGCCACGGACAGAATTTGAACACTGAAGCTTTCTTT. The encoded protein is CASSHGQNLNTEAFF.

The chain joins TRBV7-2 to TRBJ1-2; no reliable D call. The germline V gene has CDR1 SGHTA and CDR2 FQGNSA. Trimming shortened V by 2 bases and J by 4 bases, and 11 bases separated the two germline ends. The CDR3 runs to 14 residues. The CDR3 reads CASSLRVESYGYTF. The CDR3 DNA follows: TGTGCCAGCAGCTTACGGGTTGAGAGCTATGGCTACACCTTC.

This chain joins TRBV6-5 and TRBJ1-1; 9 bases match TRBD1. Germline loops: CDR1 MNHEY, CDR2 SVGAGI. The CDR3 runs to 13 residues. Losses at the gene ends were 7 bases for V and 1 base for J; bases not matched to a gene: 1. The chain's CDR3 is CASTGQGNTEAFF. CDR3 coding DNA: TGTGCCAGCACGGGACAGGGGAACACTGAAGCTTTCTTT.

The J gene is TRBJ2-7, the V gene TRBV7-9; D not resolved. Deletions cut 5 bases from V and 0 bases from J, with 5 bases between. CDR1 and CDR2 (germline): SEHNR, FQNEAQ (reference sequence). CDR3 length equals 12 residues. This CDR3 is CASSPSSYEQYF. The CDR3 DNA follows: TGTGCCAGCAGCCCCAGCTCCTACGAGCAGTACTTC.

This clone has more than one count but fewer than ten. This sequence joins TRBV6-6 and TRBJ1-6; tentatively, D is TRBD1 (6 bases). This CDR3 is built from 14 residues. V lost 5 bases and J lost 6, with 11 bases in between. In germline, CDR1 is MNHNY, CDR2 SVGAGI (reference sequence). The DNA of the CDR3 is TGTGCCAGCAGTCAAGGACAGCCTAATTCACCCCTCCACTTT. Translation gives CASSQGQPNSPLHF.

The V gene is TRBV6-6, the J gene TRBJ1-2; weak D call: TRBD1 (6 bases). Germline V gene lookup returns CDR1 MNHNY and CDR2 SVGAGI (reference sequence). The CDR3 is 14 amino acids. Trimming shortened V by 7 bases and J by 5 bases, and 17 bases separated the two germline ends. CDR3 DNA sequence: TGTGCCAGCACTGGGGGGGGCGTTGGGTATGGCTACACCTTC. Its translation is CASTGGGVGYGYTF.

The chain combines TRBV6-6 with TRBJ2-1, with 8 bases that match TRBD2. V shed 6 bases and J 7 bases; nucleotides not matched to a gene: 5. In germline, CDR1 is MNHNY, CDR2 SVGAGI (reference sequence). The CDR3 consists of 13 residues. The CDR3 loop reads CASRPGGQNEQFF. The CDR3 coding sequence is TGTGCCAGCAGACCGGGGGGGCAAAATGAGCAGTTCTTC.

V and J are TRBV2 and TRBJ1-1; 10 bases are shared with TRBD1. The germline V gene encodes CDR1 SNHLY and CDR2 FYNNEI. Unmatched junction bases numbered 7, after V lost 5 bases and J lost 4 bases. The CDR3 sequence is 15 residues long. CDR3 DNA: TGTGCCAGCAGTTCGGCCGGGACAGGGGTCACTGAAGCTTTCTTT. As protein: CASSSAGTGVTEAFF.

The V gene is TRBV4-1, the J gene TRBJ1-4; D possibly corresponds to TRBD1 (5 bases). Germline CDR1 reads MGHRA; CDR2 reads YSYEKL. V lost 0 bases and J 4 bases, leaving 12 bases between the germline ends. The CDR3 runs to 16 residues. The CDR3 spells CASSQDHSRVNEKLFF. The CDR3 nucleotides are TGCGCCAGCAGCCAAGATCACTCCAGGGTTAATGAAAAACTGTTTTTT.

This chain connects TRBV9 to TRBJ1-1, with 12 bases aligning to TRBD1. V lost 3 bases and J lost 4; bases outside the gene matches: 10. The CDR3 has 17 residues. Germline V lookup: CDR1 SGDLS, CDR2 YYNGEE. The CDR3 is CASSAGQGAPMGTEAFF. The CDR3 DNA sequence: TGTGCCAGCAGCGCGGGACAGGGGGCCCCCATGGGCACTGAAGCTTTCTTT.

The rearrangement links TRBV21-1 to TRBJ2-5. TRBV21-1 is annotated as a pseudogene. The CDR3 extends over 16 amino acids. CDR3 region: CASSNSPRDGEETQYF. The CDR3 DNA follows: TGTGCCAGCAGCAACTCTCCCCGGGACGGAGAAGAGACCCAGTACTTC.

In nucleotides, the CDR3 is TGTGCCAGCTCTCACCGGGACGGGAATGAAAAACTGTTTTTT. Its translation: CASSHRDGNEKLFF. The gene calls are TRBV18 and TRBJ1-4; tentatively, D is TRBD1 (5 bases). The CDR3 sequence is 14 residues long. CDR1 is KGHSH, CDR2 LQKENI, per germline. Trimming took 6 bases from V and 5 from J, leaving 13 bases between them.

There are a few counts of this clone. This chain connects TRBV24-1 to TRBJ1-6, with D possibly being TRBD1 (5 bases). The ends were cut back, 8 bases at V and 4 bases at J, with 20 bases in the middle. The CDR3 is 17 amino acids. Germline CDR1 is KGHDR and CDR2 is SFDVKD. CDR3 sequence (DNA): TGTGCCACCATATCGTATGGAAGGGACCGTTATAATTCACCCCTCCACTTT. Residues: CATISYGRDRYNSPLHF.

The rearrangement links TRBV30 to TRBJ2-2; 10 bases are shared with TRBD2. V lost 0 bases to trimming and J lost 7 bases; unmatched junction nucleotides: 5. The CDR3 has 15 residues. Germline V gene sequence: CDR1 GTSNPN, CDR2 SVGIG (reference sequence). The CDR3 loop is CAWSVASGGIGELFF. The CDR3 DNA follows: TGTGCCTGGAGTGTGGCTAGCGGGGGTATCGGGGAGCTGTTTTTT.

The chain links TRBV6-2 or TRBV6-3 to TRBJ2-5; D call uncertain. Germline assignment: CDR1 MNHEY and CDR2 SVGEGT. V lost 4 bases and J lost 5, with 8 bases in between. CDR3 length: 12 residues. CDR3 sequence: CASSSVRETQYF. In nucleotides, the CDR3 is TGTGCCAGCAGTTCCGTTAGGGAGACCCAGTACTTC.

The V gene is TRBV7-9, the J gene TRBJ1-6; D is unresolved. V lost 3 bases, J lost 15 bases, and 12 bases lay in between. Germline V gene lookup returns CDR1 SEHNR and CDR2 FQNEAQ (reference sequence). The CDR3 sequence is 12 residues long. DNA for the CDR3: TGTGCCAGCAGCTTCGGAGCTCTTGACCTCCACTTT. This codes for CASSFGALDLHF.

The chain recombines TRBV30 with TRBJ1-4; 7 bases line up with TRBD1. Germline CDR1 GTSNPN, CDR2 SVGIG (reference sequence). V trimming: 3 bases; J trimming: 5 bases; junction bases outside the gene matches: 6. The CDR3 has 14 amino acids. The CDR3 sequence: CAWSEGQFNEKLFF. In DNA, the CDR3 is TGTGCCTGGAGCGAGGGACAGTTCAATGAAAAACTGTTTTTT.